The next 14 T cell receptor beta chains were all read from a single sample in a study of T cell repertoires in cytomegalovirus infection. TCRdb re-called the reads with MiXCR, one entry per CDR3 protein. This table has hundreds of thousands of distinct CDR3 sequences, around 35% appearing once. Their target antigens are unknown. Sequencing was performed on cultured PBMCs, taken from culture after CMV antigen stimulation. The receptors originated from a human donor in good health (CMV status not recorded). Some clones in this sample may be carry-over from other donors' samples.

This rearrangement joins TRBV19 to TRBJ1-5, with 8 bases matching TRBD1. Germline V gene data show CDR1 as LNHDA and CDR2 as SQIVND (reference sequence). The CDR3 is 13 amino acids. V lost 6 bases, J lost 6 bases, and 4 bases stayed unmatched. For the CDR3, the DNA is TGTGCCAGTAGCCAGGGGGCGATTCAGCCCCAGCATTTT. Amino acid sequence: CASSQGAIQPQHF. The complete variable domain, with remaining parts taken from reference TRBV19 and TRBJ1-5, reads DGGITQSPKYLFRKEGQNVTLSCEQNLNHDAMYWYRQDPGQGLRLIYYSQIVNDFQKGDIAEGYSVSREKKESFPLTVTSAQKNPTAFYLCASSQGAIQPQHFGDGTRLSIL.

This clonotype has more than one count but fewer than ten. The chain uses TRBV7-2 and TRBJ2-3, with 15 bases matching TRBD2. This CDR3 is built from 15 residues. The germline V gene encodes CDR1 SGHTA and CDR2 FQGNSA. With V trimmed by 5 bases and J by 9 bases, 6 bases remained unmatched. DNA of the CDR3: TGTGCCAGCAGCGCTCCGGGACTAGCGGGAGGCACGCAGTATTTT. This codes for CASSAPGLAGGTQYF. Variable domain in full (rest from reference TRBV7-2 and TRBJ2-3): GAGVSQSPSNKVTEKGKDVELRCDPISGHTALYWYRQSLGQGLEFLIYFQGNSAPDKSGLPSDRFSAERTGGSVSTLTIQRTQQEDSAVYLCASSAPGLAGGTQYFGPGTRLTVL.

The rearrangement joins TRBV7-8 to TRBJ2-4, with D maybe TRBD2 (7 bases). The CDR3 covers 18 residues. V shed 6 bases and J shed 5 bases, with 26 bases lying between them. The V gene's germline CDR1 is SGHVS and CDR2 FQNEAQ. The chain's CDR3 is CASRKSRGGRDGQNIQYF. The CDR3 region has the DNA TGTGCCAGCAGAAAATCTAGGGGGGGTCGGGACGGCCAAAACATTCAGTACTTC.

There are many counts of this clonotype. The chain uses TRBV7-8 and TRBJ1-4, with TRBD1 matching over 7 bases. The trim removed 5 bases at V and 12 bases at J, leaving 3 bases unmatched. CDR1 SGHVS and CDR2 FQNEAQ come from the germline V gene. This CDR3 is 11 amino acids long. In DNA form, the CDR3 reads TGTGCCAGCAGCCGACAGGGACAACTGTTTTTT. Amino acids: CASSRQGQLFF.

This clonotype was seen only once. An end of the junction differs from the germline gene, which may be a read error. The chain uses TRBV7-6 and TRBJ2-5; 10 positions match TRBD2. Germline loops: CDR1 SGHVS, CDR2 FNYEAQ. CDR3 length: 15 amino acids. CDR3 in amino acids: CASSSGSSGSETQYF. The CDR3 nucleotides read TGTGCTAGCAGCTCCGGATCTAGCGGGAGTGAGACCCAGTACTTC.

CDR3 in amino acids: CASSGGRRPQETQYF. The CDR3 DNA reads TGTGCCAGCAGCGGGGGACGACGGCCCCAAGAGACCCAGTACTTC. The rearrangement uses TRBV7-9 and TRBJ2-5; perhaps D is TRBD1 or TRBD2 (5 bases each). Trimming removed 5 bases from V and 1 base from J, with 14 bases in between. Per germline, CDR1 SEHNR and CDR2 FQNEAQ (reference sequence). This CDR3 region has 15 residues. Based on the CDR3 plus reference TRBV7-9 and TRBJ2-5, the full variable domain is DTGVSQNPRHKITKRGQNVTFRCDPISEHNRLYWYRQTLGQGPEFLTYFQNEAQLEKSRLLSDRFSAERPKGSFSTLEIQRTEQGDSAMYLCASSGGRRPQETQYFGPGTRLLVL.

The V and J genes are TRBV6-6 and TRBJ1-5; 7 bases line up with TRBD1. The CDR3 consists of 12 residues. CDR1 is MNHNY and CDR2 is SVGAGI in the germline V gene (reference sequence). The ends lost 5 bases at V and 6 bases at J; junction bases unmatched: 1. For the CDR3, the DNA is TGTGCCAGCAGTGACAGGGTTCAGCCCCAGCATTTT. It encodes CASSDRVQPQHF.

The chain uses TRBV20-1 and TRBJ1-1; maybe TRBD1 (5 bases). V lost 1 base and J 6 bases, leaving 12 bases between the germline ends. The germline V gene has CDR1 DFQATT and CDR2 SNEGSKA (reference sequence). The CDR3 spans 13 residues. The DNA of the CDR3 is TGCAGTGCTAGAGGGGACCTCACCTCTGAAGCTTTCTTT. Protein sequence: CSARGDLTSEAFF.

This clonotype was detected a few times. The V gene is TRBV24-1, the J gene TRBJ2-3; D may be TRBD1 or TRBD2 (5 bases each). The CDR3 sequence is 16 residues long. The V gene lost 3 bases and the J gene lost 3 bases, with 15 bases spanning the gap. The V gene's germline CDR1 is KGHDR and CDR2 SFDVKD. The CDR3 sequence: CATSDIKGPTTDTQYF. CDR3 DNA sequence: TGTGCCACCAGTGATATCAAGGGACCGACGACAGATACGCAGTATTTT.

Here the CDR3 reads CSAIQIPGLAGGPTDTQYF. CDR3 sequence (DNA): TGCAGTGCAATCCAAATTCCGGGACTAGCGGGAGGGCCGACAGATACGCAGTATTTT. The rearrangement uses TRBV20-1 and TRBJ2-3, with 16 nucleotides matching TRBD2. From germline, CDR1 is DFQATT and CDR2 SNEGSKA (reference sequence). The CDR3 has 19 residues. V lost 6 bases to trimming and J lost 3 bases; unmatched junction nucleotides: 15.

This clonotype was counted between two and nine times. The chain uses TRBV27 and TRBJ2-7, with D possibly TRBD1 on 6 matching bases. V gave up 3 bases and J gave up 7 bases, with 19 bases separating them. This CDR3 is 15 amino acids long. The germline V gene encodes CDR1 MNHEY and CDR2 SMNVEV (reference sequence). CDR3 sequence: CASSLNRARFGEQYV. The CDR3 DNA reads as TGTGCCAGCAGTTTGAACAGGGCGAGATTTGGTGAGCAGTACGTC.

At least ten counts were recorded for this clonotype. CDR3 sequence (DNA): TGTGCCTGCGAAACGGCGGCAGGGGGTGTCTATGGCTACACCTTC. It specifies CACETAAGGVYGYTF. The gene calls are TRBV7-2 and TRBJ1-2, with 7 bases that match TRBD1. This CDR3 is built from 15 residues. V lost 11 bases and J lost 4; bases outside the gene matches: 16. Per the germline V gene, CDR1 is SGHTA and CDR2 is FQGNSA.

A few counts support this clonotype. The V and J genes are TRBV9 and TRBJ2-2; perhaps TRBD2 as D (6 bases). Trimming left V 4 bases short and J 4 bases short, with 17 bases between. This CDR3 is 16 amino acids long. The germline gives CDR1 SGDLS, CDR2 YYNGEE. Written as DNA, the CDR3 is TGTGCCAGCAGCCTACTCTCGGGGGTCGGCACCGGGGAGCTGTTTTTT. Protein product: CASSLLSGVGTGELFF.

This chain joins TRBV24-1 and TRBJ2-1; TRBD2 matches 8 bases. V was pared by 7 bases and J by 6 bases, with 13 bases of the junction left unmatched. This CDR3 is built from 16 residues. Germline V gives CDR1 KGHDR, CDR2 SFDVKD. This chain's CDR3 is CATSDEAGEEGNEQFF. CDR3 bases: TGTGCCACCAGCGATGAAGCGGGAGAAGAGGGCAATGAGCAGTTCTTC.